The T cell receptor (beta chain) under discussion was sequenced for a study of OX40 agonist ivuxolimab in advanced cancers. Points from the study as a whole: By week 6 at 0.1 to 3.0 mg/kg, blood CD4+ and CD8+ T cells had expanded clonally. The expanded peripheral T cells' antigen specificity was not determined. CD4+ T cells averaged fewer expanded clones than CD8+ T cells.

Turning to this clone: Its antigen is unidentified.

CDR3 length: 15 residues. Looked up from germline, CDR1 is SGHRS and CDR2 is YFSETQ. V gave up 4 bases and J gave up 3 bases; unmatched junction bases: 8. Generated by immunoSEQ multiplex PCR, the TCRdb table keeps only in-frame clones and is missing some. Found here are roughly 64,000 clones, around four fifths of them singletons; the top ten hold 2% to 2.5%. This rearrangement joins TRBV5-1 to TRBJ2-7, with 9 bases aligning to TRBD1. Sequenced material: CD4+ or CD8+ T cells sorted from blood, taken in a trial of the OX40 agonist ivuxolimab. The TCR was taken from an adult with an advanced solid tumor such as melanoma, head and neck, liver or kidney cancer. The CDR3 sequence is CASSPVTGGNYEQYF. DNA for the CDR3: TGCGCCAGCAGCCCGGTGACAGGGGGGAACTACGAGCAGTACTTC.